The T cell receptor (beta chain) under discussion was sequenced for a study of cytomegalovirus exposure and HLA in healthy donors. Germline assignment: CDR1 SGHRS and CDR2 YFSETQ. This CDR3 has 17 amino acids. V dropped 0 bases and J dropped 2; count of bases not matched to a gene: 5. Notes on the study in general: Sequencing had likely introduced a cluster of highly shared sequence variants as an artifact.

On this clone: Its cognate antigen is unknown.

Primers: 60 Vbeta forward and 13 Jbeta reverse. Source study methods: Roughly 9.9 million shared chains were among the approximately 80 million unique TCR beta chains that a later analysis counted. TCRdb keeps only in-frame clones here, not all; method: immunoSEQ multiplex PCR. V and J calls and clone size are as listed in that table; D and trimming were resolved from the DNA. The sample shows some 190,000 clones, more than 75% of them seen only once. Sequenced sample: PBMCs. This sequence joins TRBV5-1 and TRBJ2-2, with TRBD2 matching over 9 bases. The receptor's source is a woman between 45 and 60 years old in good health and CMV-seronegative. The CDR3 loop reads CASSLDPSGVNTGELFF. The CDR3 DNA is TGCGCCAGCAGCTTGGATCCTAGCGGGGTTAACACCGGGGAGCTGTTTTTT.